The T cell receptor (beta chain) described here comes from a study of blood T cell repertoires in COVID-19. Study summary: The samples span acute and convalescent COVID-19 from the United States, Italy and Spain. PBMCs, B-cell-depleted T cells, or T cells provided the cDNA or gDNA that made up the material.

The CDR3 contains 14 residues. Germline trimming cut 5 bases from V and 3 bases from J; bases unmatched to any gene: 4. Germline CDR1 reads LGHDT; CDR2 reads YNNKEL (reference sequence). As handled by the study authors: Scientists estimated how many nucleated cells there were by amplifying reference gene primers. Sequencing was performed with immunoSEQ multiplex PCR; in TCRdb, only in-frame clones are kept and a portion is missing. D and trimming come from the DNA, and the V and J calls and clone size come from that table. The sample has 75,000 to 100,000 clones; 81% are singletons. V gene TRBV3-1 (or the pseudogene TRBV3-2) combines with J gene TRBJ1-3; 7 bases map to TRBD1. The sequenced material came from peripheral blood. This receptor was obtained from an elderly woman with acute or convalescent COVID-19. CDR3 nucleotides: TGTGCCAGCAGCTACCGGGACAGTGGAAACACCATATATTTT. Protein product: CASSYRDSGNTIYF.